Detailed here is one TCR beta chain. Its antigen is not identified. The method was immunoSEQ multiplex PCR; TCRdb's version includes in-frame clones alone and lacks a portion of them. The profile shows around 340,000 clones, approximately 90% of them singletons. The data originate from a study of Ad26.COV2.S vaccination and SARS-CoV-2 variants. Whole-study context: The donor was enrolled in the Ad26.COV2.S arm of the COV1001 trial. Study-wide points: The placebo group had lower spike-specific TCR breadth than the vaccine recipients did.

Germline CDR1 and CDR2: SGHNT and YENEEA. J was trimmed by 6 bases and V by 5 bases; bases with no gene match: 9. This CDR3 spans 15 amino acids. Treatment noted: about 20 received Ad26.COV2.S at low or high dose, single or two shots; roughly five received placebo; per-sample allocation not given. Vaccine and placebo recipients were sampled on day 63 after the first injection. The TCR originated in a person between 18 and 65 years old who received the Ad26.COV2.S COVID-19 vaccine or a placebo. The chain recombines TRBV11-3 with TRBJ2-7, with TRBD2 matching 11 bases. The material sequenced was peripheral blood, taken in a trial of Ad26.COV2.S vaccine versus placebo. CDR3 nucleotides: TGTGCCAGCAGCGATCGACTAGCGGGACGAGGCGAGCAGTACTTC. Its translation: CASSDRLAGRGEQYF.